Below, 21 T cell receptor beta chains from the same sample are listed, as sequenced in a study of CD8 T cells in ankylosing spondylitis (dated by TCRdb to about 2017). The library was generated by 5' RACE. The sequencing machine was an Illumina HiSeq 2500. TCRdb applied fastp at Q25 and MiXCR to the public reads, then kept only in-frame beta chains. Here each entry gathers all rows of one CDR3 protein and keeps the most common genes and DNA. The sample records around 230,000 distinct CDR3 sequences, approximately 7.6% of which are singletons. The top ten clonotypes cover roughly 5% of the sample. The sequenced sample was blood, either unsorted or a sorted T cell fraction (not recorded which). The receptors stem from a female donor with ankylosing spondylitis or in good health (not recorded which).

This clonotype has a count of ten or more. The chain combines TRBV20-1 with TRBJ2-5; perhaps TRBD2 as D (5 bases). The CDR3 spans 12 residues. Trimming stripped 1 base from V and 6 bases from J, with 9 bases between. CDR1 is DFQATT and CDR2 is SNEGSKA in the germline V gene (reference sequence). The CDR3 region has the DNA TGCAGTGCTAGAGGCGGGTTGCAGACCCAGTACTTC. Residues: CSARGGLQTQYF.

The table lists this clonotype with many counts. This chain links TRBV12-3 or TRBV12-4 with TRBJ1-5, with D unresolved. Trimming removed 1 base at V and 7 bases at J, with 14 bases between. The CDR3 loop spans 15 amino acids. CDR3 coding DNA: TGTGCCAGCAGTTTAGACGCACTCTCTGGGCAGCCCCAGCATTTT. It codes for CASSLDALSGQPQHF.

This clonotype was seen many times. The rearrangement uses TRBV20-1 and TRBJ1-1; D perhaps matches TRBD1 (5 bases). The germline V gene encodes CDR1 DFQATT and CDR2 SNEGSKA (reference sequence). The germline V and J ends were trimmed by 6 bases and 5 bases, with 13 bases remaining between them. The CDR3 consists of 12 residues. The CDR3 sequence: CSAEEGRTEAFF. CDR3 sequence (DNA): TGCAGTGCCGAGGAGGGGCGGACTGAAGCTTTCTTT.

The chain employs TRBV20-1 and TRBJ2-7, with D perhaps given as TRBD1 or TRBD2 (5 bases each). This CDR3 has 15 residues. The germline V gene encodes CDR1 DFQATT and CDR2 SNEGSKA (reference sequence). V was shortened by 0 bases and J by 5 bases, with 17 bases between the two germline ends. CDR3 in DNA: TGCAGTGCTAGAGATGGGGGACCCCACGTCCACGAGCAGTACTTC. This translates into CSARDGGPHVHEQYF.

Worth noting for this clonotype: A much bigger clone sits one base away, suggesting this may be a read error. The chain combines TRBV6-5 with TRBJ2-7, with D unresolved. Germline V gene data show CDR1 as MNHEY and CDR2 as SVGAGI. The CDR3 consists of 14 residues. The chain's CDR3 is CAGSYSADSYEQYF. In DNA, the CDR3 is TGTGCCGGCAGTTACTCGGCAGATTCCTACGAGCAGTACTTC.

This clonotype has at least ten counts. The V and J genes are TRBV20-1 and TRBJ2-3; either TRBD1 or TRBD2 may fit D (5 bases each). Trimming cost V 8 bases and J 2 bases, with 14 bases left between them. Germline values: CDR1 DFQATT, CDR2 SNEGSKA (reference sequence). The CDR3 is 13 amino acids. The CDR3 sequence: CSSFPGTTDTQYF. In DNA form, the CDR3 reads TGCAGTTCATTCCCCGGGACCACAGATACGCAGTATTTT.

Many counts were recorded for this clonotype. The V gene is TRBV20-1, the J gene TRBJ1-1; 8 positions agree with TRBD1. The CDR3 totals 13 residues. With 5 bases clipped from V and 7 bases from J, the junction kept 9 bases outside the gene matches. CDR1 is DFQATT and CDR2 is SNEGSKA in the germline V gene (reference sequence). CDR3 sequence: CSAARTGRGEAFF. The CDR3 nucleotides are TGCAGTGCTGCCAGGACAGGGAGGGGTGAAGCTTTCTTT.

As concerns this clonotype: Sequence at one end of the junction differs from germline and may be a read error. V is TRBV12-3 or TRBV12-4 and J is TRBJ2-1, with D possibly being TRBD2 (5 bases). The CDR3 runs 15 residues. In nucleotides, the CDR3 is TGTACCAGCAGTTCTCGGCGGGCTGCCTACAATGAGCAGTTCTTC. This translates into CTSSSRRAAYNEQFF.

This clonotype was recorded many times. V and J are TRBV15 and TRBJ2-1, with a tentative D call TRBD2 (5 bases). V was trimmed by 10 bases and J by 3 bases, leaving 7 bases between them. Germline-derived CDR1 and CDR2 are LNHNV and YYDKDF (reference sequence). This CDR3 contains 11 residues. This CDR3 reads CAIGIYNEQFF. CDR3 nucleotides: TGTGCCATCGGGATCTACAATGAGCAGTTCTTC.

This clonotype was observed at least ten times. The chain uses TRBV5-1 and TRBJ1-1, with 7 bases aligning to TRBD1. The CDR3 contains 14 residues. V was clipped by 1 base and J by 1 base; unmatched bases: 1. CDR1 is SGHRS, CDR2 YFSETQ, per germline. CDR3 residues: CASSLWDRNTEAFF. DNA of the CDR3: TGCGCCAGCAGCTTGTGGGACAGGAACACTGAAGCTTTCTTT.

The gene calls are TRBV7-2 and TRBJ2-5; D gene uncertain. From germline, CDR1 is SGHTA and CDR2 FQGNSA. The CDR3 loop spans 14 amino acids. Trimming took 1 base from V and 4 from J, leaving 10 bases between them. The CDR3, as DNA: TGTGCCAGCAGCTTAGGTTGGCAAGCAGAGACCCAGTACTTC. Amino acid sequence: CASSLGWQAETQYF.

The chain is built from TRBV7-9 and TRBJ2-1; 9 bases align to TRBD2. The CDR3 loop spans 14 amino acids. Germline assignment: CDR1 SEHNR and CDR2 FQNEAQ (reference sequence). The junction had 8 bases not matched to a gene; V was cut back by 8 bases and J by 6 bases. CDR3 loop: CASRPGLAANEQFF. CDR3 nucleotides: TGTGCCAGCCGCCCGGGACTAGCAGCCAATGAGCAGTTCTTC.

This clonotype was picked up many times. The junction departs from germline at one end; a sequencing error may be responsible. This chain uses TRBV10-2 with TRBJ2-5; 10 bases match TRBD2. Germline V CDR1 and CDR2: WSHSY, SAAADI. The CDR3 length is 13 residues. The CDR3 DNA reads TGCGTCAGCGGGGGACTAGCGAAAGAGACCCAGTACTTC. Translating it yields CVSGGLAKETQYF.

This clonotype has ten or more counts. The gene calls are TRBV29-1 and TRBJ2-5, with D perhaps assigned TRBD1 or TRBD2 (6 bases each). V gave up 4 bases and J gave up 4 bases, with 10 bases separating them. This CDR3 has 12 residues. CDR1 is SQVTM, CDR2 ANQGSEA, per germline. CDR3 sequence (DNA): TGCAGCGTTGGGGGGGCGCGAGAGACCCAGTACTTC. This gives the protein CSVGGARETQYF. The whole variable domain, filled in from reference TRBV29-1 and TRBJ2-5, reads SAVISQKPSRDICQRGTSLTIQCQVDSQVTMMFWYRQQPGQSLTLIATANQGSEATYESGFVIDKFPISRPNLTFSTLTVSNMSPEDSSIYLCSVGGARETQYFGPGTRLLVL.

This clonotype has ten or more counts. The chain joins TRBV20-1 to TRBJ2-4, with TRBD2 matching 7 bases. Trimming at V came to 0 bases and at J to 7 bases, leaving 6 bases not matched to a gene. The CDR3 consists of 14 residues. The germline gives CDR1 DFQATT, CDR2 SNEGSKA (reference sequence). The CDR3 sequence: CSARDRGEGNIQYF. In DNA, the CDR3 is TGCAGTGCTAGAGATCGAGGGGAGGGCAACATTCAGTACTTC.

This clonotype was seen at least ten times. This chain connects TRBV12-3 or TRBV12-4 to TRBJ2-2; 8 bases are a match to TRBD1. The CDR3 length is 15 residues. Trimming at V came to 5 bases and at J to 9 bases, leaving 11 bases not matched to a gene. CDR3 sequence reads: CASSPDRVGVRELFF. The CDR3 DNA reads as TGTGCCAGCAGTCCGGACAGGGTGGGAGTAAGGGAGCTGTTTTTT.

This clonotype showed up many times. The chain recombines TRBV6-5 with TRBJ2-7, with D possibly being TRBD2 (5 bases). Trimming removed 0 bases at V and 1 base at J, with 13 bases between. The CDR3 runs to 16 residues. CDR1 and CDR2 (germline): MNHEY, SVGAGI. CDR3 in amino acids: CASSYSPAEASYEQYF. As DNA, the CDR3 is TGTGCCAGCAGTTACTCCCCCGCGGAGGCTTCCTACGAGCAGTACTTC.

This clonotype appeared a single time. This may come from a read error, since a much larger clone is one base off. The V and J genes are TRBV7-2 and TRBJ2-7, with 9 bases lining up with TRBD2. CDR1 and CDR2 (germline): SGHTA, FQGNSA. CDR3 size: 14 residues. The CDR3 loop reads CVSSSTSGPYEQYF. CDR3 nucleotide sequence: TGTGTCAGCAGCTCGACTAGCGGCCCCTACGAGCAGTACTTC. Supplemented by reference TRBV7-2 and TRBJ2-7, the full variable domain reads GAGVSQSPSNKVTEKGKDVELRCDPISGHTALYWYRQSLGQGLEFLIYFQGNSAPDKSGLPSDRFSAERTGGSVSTLTIQRTQQEDSAVYLCVSSSTSGPYEQYFGPGTRLTVT.

This clonotype was found many times. V is TRBV9 and J is TRBJ1-2; 7 positions match TRBD1. V dropped 3 bases and J dropped 3; count of bases not matched to a gene: 8. Germline CDR1 reads SGDLS; CDR2 reads YYNGEE. The CDR3 spans 15 residues. In nucleotides, the CDR3 is TGTGCCAGCAGCGCCACCGGGACAGTCGACTATGGCTACACCTTC. Amino acids: CASSATGTVDYGYTF.

This clonotype was seen repeatedly, ten times or more. The chain employs TRBV20-1 and TRBJ1-1; D perhaps matches TRBD1 (6 bases). Germline CDR1 reads DFQATT; CDR2 reads SNEGSKA (reference sequence). V shed 3 bases and J shed 5 bases, with 13 bases lying between them. The CDR3 is made up of 13 amino acids. In DNA, the CDR3 is TGCAGTGCTAGCCGAGGGGGGAAGACTGAAGCTTTCTTT. It translates to CSASRGGKTEAFF.

This clonotype was recorded many times. The chain couples TRBV12-3 or TRBV12-4 to TRBJ1-4; tentative D call: TRBD1 (6 bases). Trimming left V 7 bases short and J 1 base short, with 25 bases between. The CDR3 loop spans 19 amino acids. CDR3 coding DNA: TGTGCCAGCATGTTAACCGCAACAGGGACCGAAGGAACTAATGAAAAACTGTTTTTT. Translated, it gives CASMLTATGTEGTNEKLFF.